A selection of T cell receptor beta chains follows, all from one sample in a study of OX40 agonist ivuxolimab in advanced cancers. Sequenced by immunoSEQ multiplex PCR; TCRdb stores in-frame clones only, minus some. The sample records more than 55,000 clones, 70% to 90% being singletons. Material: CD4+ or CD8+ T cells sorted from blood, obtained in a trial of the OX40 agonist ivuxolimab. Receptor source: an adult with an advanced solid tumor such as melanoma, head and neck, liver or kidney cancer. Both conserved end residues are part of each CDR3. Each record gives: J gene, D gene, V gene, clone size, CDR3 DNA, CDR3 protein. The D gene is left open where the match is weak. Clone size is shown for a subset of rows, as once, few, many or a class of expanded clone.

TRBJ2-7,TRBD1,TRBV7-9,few,TGTGCCAGCAGCCCCAGGGGGCACTCCTACGAGCAGTACTTC,CASSPRGHSYEQYF
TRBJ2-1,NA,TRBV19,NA,TGTGCCAGTAGTCTCCAGGGCCCCTACAATGAGCAGTTCTTC,CASSLQGPYNEQFF
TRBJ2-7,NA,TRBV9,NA,TGTGCCAGCAGCGTAGAGAGTTGGGGGGACAGTGAGCAGTACTTC,CASSVESWGDSEQYF
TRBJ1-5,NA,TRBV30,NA,TGTGCCTGGAGTGTACAGAGCAATCAGCCCCAGCATTTT,CAWSVQSNQPQHF
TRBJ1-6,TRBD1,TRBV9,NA,TGTGCCAGCAGCGGACTACCCGACAGGGGATCACCCCTCCACTTT,CASSGLPDRGSPLHF
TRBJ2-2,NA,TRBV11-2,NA,TGTGCCAGCAGCTTAGGTCTAGTTCCCGGGGAGCTGTTTTTT,CASSLGLVPGELFF
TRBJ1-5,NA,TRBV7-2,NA,TGTGCCAGCAGCTTTGGAGGGGGAGGCAATCAGCCCCAGCATTTT,CASSFGGGGNQPQHF
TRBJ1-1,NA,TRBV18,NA,TGTGCCAGCTCACCAAGGCGGGACAACACTGAAGCTTTCTTT,CASSPRRDNTEAFF
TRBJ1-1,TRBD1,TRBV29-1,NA,TGCAGCGTTGAGGACAGGGGCTATACTGAAGCTTTCTTT,CSVEDRGYTEAFF
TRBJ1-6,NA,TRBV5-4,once,TGTGCCAGCAGCTTCGATGGGTCCTATAATTCACCCCTCCACTTT,CASSFDGSYNSPLHF
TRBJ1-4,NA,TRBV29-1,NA,TGCAGCGCAGCAACTAATGAAAAACTGTTTTTT,CSAATNEKLFF
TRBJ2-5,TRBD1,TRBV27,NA,TGTGCCAGCAGATGGGACAGGGGGTCGGAGACCCAGTACTTC,CASRWDRGSETQYF
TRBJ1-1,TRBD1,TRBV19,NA,TGTGCCAGTATCACGACAGGGGGAAGCACTGAAGCTTTCTTT,CASITTGGSTEAFF
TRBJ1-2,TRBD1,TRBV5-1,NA,TGCGCCAGCAGCCGATCGACAGGGGAGAGTCTTGGCTACACCTTC,CASSRSTGESLGYTF
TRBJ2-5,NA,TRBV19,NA,TGTGCCAGTAGTATCACGGCTGGGGGCAGGGAGACCCAGTACTTC,CASSITAGGRETQYF
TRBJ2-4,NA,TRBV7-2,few,TGTGCCAGCAGCTTAGCTTCGGGGGACATTCAGTACTTC,CASSLASGDIQYF
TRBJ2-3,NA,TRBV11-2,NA,TGTGCCAGCAGCTTTCAAGGGGATACGCAGTATTTT,CASSFQGDTQYF
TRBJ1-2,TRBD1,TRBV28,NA,TGTGCCAGCAGTTTCAGCCGCGGACAGGGGAATGGCTACACCTTC,CASSFSRGQGNGYTF
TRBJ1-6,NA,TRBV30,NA,TGTGCCTGGGTGGAAGGGGGTTCACCCCTCCACTTT,CAWVEGGSPLHF
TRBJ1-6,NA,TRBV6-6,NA,TGTGCCTCTCGGGAGCAATTAAATTCACCCCTCCACTTT,CASREQLNSPLHF
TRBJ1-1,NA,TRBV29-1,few,TGCAGCGTCGTGCACGGAGGGGATGCTTTCTTT,CSVVHGGDAFF
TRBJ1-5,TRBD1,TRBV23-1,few,TGCGTCAAGGGGGCCGGACTCAATCAGCCCCAGCATTTT,CVKGAGLNQPQHF
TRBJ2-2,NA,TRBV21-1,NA,TGTGCCAGGACAGGGCTGGCCGGGGAGCTGTTTTTT,CARTGLAGELFF
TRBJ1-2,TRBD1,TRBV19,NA,TGTGCCAGCAACTTTATACAGGGGACGGGTGGCTACACCTTC,CASNFIQGTGGYTF
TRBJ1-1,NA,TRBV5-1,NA,TGCGCCAGCCGCCGGGACACTGAAGCTTTCTTT,CASRRDTEAFF
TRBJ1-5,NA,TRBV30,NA,TGTGCCTGGAGTGTTACTCAGGGGCCCCAGCATTTT,CAWSVTQGPQHF
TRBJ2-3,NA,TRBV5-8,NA,TGTGCCAGCAGCCCCGGATTTGGGGGGGCGGAAGATACGCAGTATTTT,CASSPGFGGAEDTQYF
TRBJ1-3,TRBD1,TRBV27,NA,TGTGCCAGCAGTTCATCGACAGGGAAGTCTGGAAACACCATATATTTT,CASSSSTGKSGNTIYF
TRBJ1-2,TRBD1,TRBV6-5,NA,TGTGCCAGCAGTGACGGACAGGAGATCGGAGGCTACACCTTC,CASSDGQEIGGYTF
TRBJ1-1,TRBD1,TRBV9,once,TGTGCCAGCAGCGTAGATCCAGGGGGGAACACTGAAGCTTTCTTT,CASSVDPGGNTEAFF
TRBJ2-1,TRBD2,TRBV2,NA,TGTGCCAGCAGTAGGACTAGCGGGGGGGCCGATGAGCAGTTCTTC,CASSRTSGGADEQFF
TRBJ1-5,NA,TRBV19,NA,TGTGCCAGTAGTATCTCTCCGGGGCAGCCCCAGCATTTT,CASSISPGQPQHF
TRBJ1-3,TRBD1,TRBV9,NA,TGTGCCAGCAGCGCCGGGTGGACAGGGGGTCGGAACACCATATATTTT,CASSAGWTGGRNTIYF
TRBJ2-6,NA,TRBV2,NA,TGTGCCAGCAGTGAAGTGCGAACCCCTGGGGCCAACGTCCTGACTTTC,CASSEVRTPGANVLTF
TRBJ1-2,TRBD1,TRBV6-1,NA,TGTGCCAGCAGTCAGGGACAGGGAGGGGGTAATGGCTACACCTTC,CASSQGQGGGNGYTF
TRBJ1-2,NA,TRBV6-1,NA,TGTGCCAGCAGTGAATTTTACGGGGGGACCTATGGCTACACCTTC,CASSEFYGGTYGYTF
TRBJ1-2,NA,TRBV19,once,TGTGCCAGTACCCGCGGCGAGTTAAAGGACTATGGCTACACCTTC,CASTRGELKDYGYTF
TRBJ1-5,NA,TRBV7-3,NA,TGTGCCAGCAGCGCCGGGACTTATCAGCCCCAGCATTTT,CASSAGTYQPQHF
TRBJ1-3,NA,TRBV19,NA,TGTGCCAGTAGCCGGGGACCCGGGCGCGGAAACACCATATATTTT,CASSRGPGRGNTIYF
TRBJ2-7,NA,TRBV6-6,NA,TGTGCCAGCACCTTGCAGGGCCGACAATACTTC,CASTLQGRQYF
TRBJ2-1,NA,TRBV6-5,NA,TGTGCCAGCAGTGGGGGCGGGGTGCAGTATGAGCAGTTCTTC,CASSGGGVQYEQFF
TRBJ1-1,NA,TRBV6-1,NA,TGTGCCAGCAGTTCCGCGATCGGGGTGAACACTGAAGCTTTCTTT,CASSSAIGVNTEAFF
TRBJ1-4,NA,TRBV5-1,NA,TGCGCCAGCAGCTTAGAGGGAGCCGAAAAACTGTTTTTT,CASSLEGAEKLFF
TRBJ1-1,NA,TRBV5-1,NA,TGCGCCAGCAGCTCGGTCGTGGGAAACACTGAAGCTTTCTTT,CASSSVVGNTEAFF
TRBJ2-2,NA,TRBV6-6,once,TGTGCCGGGGGCAGGAAGGGGTTTGCTGGGGAGCTGTTTTTT,CAGGRKGFAGELFF
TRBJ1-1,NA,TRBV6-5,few,TGTGCCAGCAGTTACATCGAGAACACTGAAGCTTTCTTT,CASSYIENTEAFF
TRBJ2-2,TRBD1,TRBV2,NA,TGTGCCAGCACCCTACGGGCGGGACAGGGGGGGACCGGGGAGCTGTTTTTT,CASTLRAGQGGTGELFF
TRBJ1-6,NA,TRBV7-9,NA,TGTGCCAGCAGCTCATCTCTTCAGGGTGTTTTTTCACCCCTCCACTTT,CASSSSLQGVFSPLHF
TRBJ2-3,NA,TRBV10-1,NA,TGCGCCAGCAGTTCGCGGGTGTGCGTGGTGACAGATACGCAGTATTTT,CASSSRVCVVTDTQYF
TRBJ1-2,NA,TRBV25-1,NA,TGTGCCAGCACCCCGGGGTGGGGGGGCGCAGGGGGCTACACCTTC,CASTPGWGGAGGYTF